This T cell receptor beta chain was recovered during a study of blood T cell repertoires in COVID-19. Study at large: Sites in the United States, Italy and Spain provided acute and convalescent COVID-19 samples. T cells, B-cell-depleted T cells, or PBMCs supplied cDNA or gDNA.

This clone was seen only once. Method: immunoSEQ multiplex PCR; TCRdb's copy keeps in-frame clones and lacks some. Of around 200,000 clones listed, around 85% are singletons. The J segment lost 3 bases and the V segment lost 0 bases, leaving 5 bases of the junction unmatched. The germline CDR1 and CDR2 sequences are SGHDT and YYEEEE. The CDR3 runs 15 residues. The chain has TRBV5-6 and TRBJ2-7, with 8 positions matching TRBD1. This clonotype originated in a man aged 55 to 70 with acute or convalescent COVID-19. Sequenced: peripheral blood. The CDR3 loop is CASSLGQGRIYEQYF. The CDR3, as DNA: TGTGCCAGCAGCTTGGGACAGGGGAGGATCTACGAGCAGTACTTC.